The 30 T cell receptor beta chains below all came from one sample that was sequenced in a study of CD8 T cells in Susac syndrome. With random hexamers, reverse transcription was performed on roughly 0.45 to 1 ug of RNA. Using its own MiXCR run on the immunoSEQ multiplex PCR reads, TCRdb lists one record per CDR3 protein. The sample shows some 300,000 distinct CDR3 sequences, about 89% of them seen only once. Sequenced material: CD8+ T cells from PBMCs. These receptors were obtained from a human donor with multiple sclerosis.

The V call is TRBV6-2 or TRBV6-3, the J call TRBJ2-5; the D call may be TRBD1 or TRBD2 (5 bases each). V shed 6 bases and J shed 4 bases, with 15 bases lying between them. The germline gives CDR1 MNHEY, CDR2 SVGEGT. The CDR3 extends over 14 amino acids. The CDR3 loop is CASSLPPGTETQYF. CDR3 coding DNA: TGTGCCAGCAGCCTCCCCCCGGGGACAGAGACCCAGTACTTC.

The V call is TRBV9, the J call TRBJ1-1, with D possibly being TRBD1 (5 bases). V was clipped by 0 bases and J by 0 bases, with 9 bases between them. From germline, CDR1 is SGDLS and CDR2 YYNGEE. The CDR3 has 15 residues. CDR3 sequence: CASSVGGLMNTEAFF. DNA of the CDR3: TGTGCCAGCAGCGTAGGGGGGTTAATGAACACTGAAGCTTTCTTT.

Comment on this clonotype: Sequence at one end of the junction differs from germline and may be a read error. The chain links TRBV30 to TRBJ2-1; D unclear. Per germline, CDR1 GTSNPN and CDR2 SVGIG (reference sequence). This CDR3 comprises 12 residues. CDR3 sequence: CAWSVGLDGPQF. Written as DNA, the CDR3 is TGTGCCTGGAGTGTGGGCCTAGACGGGCCCCAGTTC.

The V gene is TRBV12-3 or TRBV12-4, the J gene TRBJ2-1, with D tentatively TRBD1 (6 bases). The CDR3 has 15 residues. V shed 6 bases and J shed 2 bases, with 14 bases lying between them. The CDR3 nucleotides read TGTGCCAGCAGCGGTGGAGAGGGGGCCTACAATGAGCAGTTCTTC. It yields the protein CASSGGEGAYNEQFF.

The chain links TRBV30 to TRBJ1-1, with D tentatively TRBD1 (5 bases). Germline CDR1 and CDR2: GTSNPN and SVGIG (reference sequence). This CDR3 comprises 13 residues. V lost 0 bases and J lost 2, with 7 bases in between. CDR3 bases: TGTGCCTGGAGTGTAGACAGTAACACTGAAGCTTTCTTT. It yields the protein CAWSVDSNTEAFF. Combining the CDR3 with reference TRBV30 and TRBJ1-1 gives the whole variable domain SQTIHQWPATLVQPVGSPLSLECTVEGTSNPNLYWYRQAAGRGLQLLFYSVGIGQISSEVPQNLSASRPQDRQFILSSKKLLLSDSGFYLCAWSVDSNTEAFFGQGTRLTVV.

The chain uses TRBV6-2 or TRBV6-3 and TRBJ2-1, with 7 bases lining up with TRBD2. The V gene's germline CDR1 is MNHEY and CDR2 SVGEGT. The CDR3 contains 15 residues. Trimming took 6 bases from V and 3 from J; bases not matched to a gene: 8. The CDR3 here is CASSPGAGDYNEQFF. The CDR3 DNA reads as TGTGCCAGCAGCCCTGGGGCGGGGGACTACAATGAGCAGTTCTTC.

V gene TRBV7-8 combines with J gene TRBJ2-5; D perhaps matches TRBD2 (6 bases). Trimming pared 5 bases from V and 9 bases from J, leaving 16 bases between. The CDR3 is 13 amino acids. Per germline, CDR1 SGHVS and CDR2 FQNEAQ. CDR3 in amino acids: CASSPPMGEAQYF. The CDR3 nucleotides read TGTGCCAGCAGCCCCCCCATGGGGGAGGCCCAGTACTTC.

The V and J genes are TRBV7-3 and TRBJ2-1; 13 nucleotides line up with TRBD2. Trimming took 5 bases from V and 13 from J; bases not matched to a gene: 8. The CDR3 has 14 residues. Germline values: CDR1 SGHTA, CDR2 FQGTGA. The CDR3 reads CASSHGGLAGYQFF. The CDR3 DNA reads TGTGCCAGCAGCCACGGGGGACTAGCGGGATACCAGTTCTTC. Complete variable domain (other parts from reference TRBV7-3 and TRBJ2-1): GAGVSQTPSNKVTEKGKYVELRCDPISGHTALYWYRQSLGQGPEFLIYFQGTGAADDSGLPNDRFFAVRPEGSVSTLKIQRTERGDSAVYLCASSHGGLAGYQFFGPGTRLTVL.

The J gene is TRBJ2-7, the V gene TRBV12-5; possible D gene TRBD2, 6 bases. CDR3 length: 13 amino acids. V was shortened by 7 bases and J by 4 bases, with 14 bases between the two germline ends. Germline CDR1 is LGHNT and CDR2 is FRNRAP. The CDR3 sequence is CASAWGTGYEQYF. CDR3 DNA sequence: TGTGCTAGTGCGTGGGGGACTGGTTACGAGCAGTACTTC.

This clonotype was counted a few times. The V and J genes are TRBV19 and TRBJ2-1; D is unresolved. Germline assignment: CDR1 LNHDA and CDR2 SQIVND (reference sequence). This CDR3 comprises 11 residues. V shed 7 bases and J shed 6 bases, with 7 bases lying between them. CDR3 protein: CASTWGNEQFF. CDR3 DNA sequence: TGTGCCAGTACGTGGGGCAATGAGCAGTTCTTC.

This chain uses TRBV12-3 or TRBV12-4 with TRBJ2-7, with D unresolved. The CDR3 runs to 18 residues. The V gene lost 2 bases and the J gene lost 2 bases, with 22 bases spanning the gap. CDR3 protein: CASSLRGLVPTGPYEQYF. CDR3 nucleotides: TGTGCCAGCAGTTTACGAGGATTAGTCCCCACGGGCCCCTACGAGCAGTACTTC.

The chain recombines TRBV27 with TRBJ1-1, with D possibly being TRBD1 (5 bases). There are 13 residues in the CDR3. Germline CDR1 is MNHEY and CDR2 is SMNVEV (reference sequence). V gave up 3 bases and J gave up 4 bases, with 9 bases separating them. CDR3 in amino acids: CASSFSGITEAFF. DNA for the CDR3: TGTGCCAGCAGTTTTTCAGGGATCACTGAAGCTTTCTTT.

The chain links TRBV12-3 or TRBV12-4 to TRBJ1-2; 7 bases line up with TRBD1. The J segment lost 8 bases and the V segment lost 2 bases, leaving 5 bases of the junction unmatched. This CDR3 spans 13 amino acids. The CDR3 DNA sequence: TGTGCCAGCAGTTTATACAGGGGAGAGGGCTACACCTTC. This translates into CASSLYRGEGYTF.

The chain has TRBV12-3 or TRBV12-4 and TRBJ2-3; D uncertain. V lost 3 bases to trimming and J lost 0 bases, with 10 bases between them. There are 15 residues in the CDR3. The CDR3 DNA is TGTGCCAGCAGTTTTACTTGTCTTAGCACAGATACGCAGTATTTT. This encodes CASSFTCLSTDTQYF.

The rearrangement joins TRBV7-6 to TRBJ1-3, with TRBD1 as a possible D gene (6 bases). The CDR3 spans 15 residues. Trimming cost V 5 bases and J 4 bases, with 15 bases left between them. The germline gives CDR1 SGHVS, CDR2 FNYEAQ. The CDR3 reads CASSPPGTIGNTIYF. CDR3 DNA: TGTGCCAGCAGCCCACCCGGGACAATCGGAAACACCATATATTTT.

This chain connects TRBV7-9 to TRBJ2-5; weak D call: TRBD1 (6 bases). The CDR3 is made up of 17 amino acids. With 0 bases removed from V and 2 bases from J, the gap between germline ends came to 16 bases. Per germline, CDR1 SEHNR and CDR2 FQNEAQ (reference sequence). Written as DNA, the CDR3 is TGTGCCAGCAGCTTAGCGAATTGGGACAACAATCAAGAGACCCAGTACTTC. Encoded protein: CASSLANWDNNQETQYF.

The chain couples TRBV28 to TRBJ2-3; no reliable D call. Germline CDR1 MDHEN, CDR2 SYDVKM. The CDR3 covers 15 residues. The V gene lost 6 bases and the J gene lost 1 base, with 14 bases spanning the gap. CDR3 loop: CASSPPASRTDTQYF. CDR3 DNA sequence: TGTGCCAGCAGCCCACCCGCGAGCCGCACAGATACGCAGTATTTT.

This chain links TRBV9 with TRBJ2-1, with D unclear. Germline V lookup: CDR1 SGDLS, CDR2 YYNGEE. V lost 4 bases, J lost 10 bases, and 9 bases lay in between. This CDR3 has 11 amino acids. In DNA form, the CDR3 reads TGTGCCAGCAGCCCGTCGGTAGAGCAGTTCTTC. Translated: CASSPSVEQFF. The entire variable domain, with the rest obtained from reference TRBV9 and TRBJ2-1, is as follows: DSGVTQTPKHLITATGQRVTLRCSPRSGDLSVYWYQQSLDQGLQFLIQYYNGEERAKGNILERFSAQQFPDLHSELNLSSLELGDSALYFCASSPSVEQFFGPGTRLTVL.

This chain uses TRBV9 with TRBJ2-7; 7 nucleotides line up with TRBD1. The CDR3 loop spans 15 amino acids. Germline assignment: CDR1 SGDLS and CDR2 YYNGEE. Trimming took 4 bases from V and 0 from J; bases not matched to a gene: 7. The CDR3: CASSTTGDPSYEQYF. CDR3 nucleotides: TGTGCCAGCAGCACAACAGGGGACCCCTCCTACGAGCAGTACTTC.

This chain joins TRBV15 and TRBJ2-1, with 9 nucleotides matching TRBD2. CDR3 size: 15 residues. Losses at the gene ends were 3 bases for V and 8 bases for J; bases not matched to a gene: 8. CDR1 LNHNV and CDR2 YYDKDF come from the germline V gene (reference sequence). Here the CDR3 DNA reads TGTGCCACCAGCAGTAGACTAGCGGAGGGAGATGAGCAGTTCTTC. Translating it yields CATSSRLAEGDEQFF.

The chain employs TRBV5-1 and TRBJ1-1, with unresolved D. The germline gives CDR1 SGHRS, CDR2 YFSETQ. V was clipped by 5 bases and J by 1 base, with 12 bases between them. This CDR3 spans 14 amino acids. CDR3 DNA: TGCGCCAGCAGGCTTATCCCGACGAACACTGAAGCTTTCTTT. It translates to CASRLIPTNTEAFF.

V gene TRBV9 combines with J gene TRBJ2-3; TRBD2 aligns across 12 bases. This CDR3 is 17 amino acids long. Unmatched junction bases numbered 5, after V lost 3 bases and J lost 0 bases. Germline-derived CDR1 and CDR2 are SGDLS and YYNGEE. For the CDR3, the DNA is TGTGCCAGCAGCGGGTGGACTAGCGGGATCAGCACAGATACGCAGTATTTT. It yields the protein CASSGWTSGISTDTQYF.

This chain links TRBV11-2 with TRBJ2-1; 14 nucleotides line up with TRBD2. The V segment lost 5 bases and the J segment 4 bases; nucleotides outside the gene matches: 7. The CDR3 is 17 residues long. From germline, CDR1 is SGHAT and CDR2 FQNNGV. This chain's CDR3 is CASSQGLAGGGYNEQFF. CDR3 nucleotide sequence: TGTGCCAGCAGCCAAGGACTAGCGGGAGGCGGGTACAATGAGCAGTTCTTC.

CDR3 sequence reads: CASSQGSLTIQETQYF. CDR3 in DNA: TGCGCCAGCAGCCAAGGATCCCTCACCATTCAAGAGACCCAGTACTTC. The genes are TRBV4-3 and TRBJ2-5; D ambiguous. CDR1 and CDR2 from the germline V gene are LGHNA and YSLEER. The length of the CDR3 is 16 residues. Trimming left V 1 base short and J 2 bases short, with 14 bases between.

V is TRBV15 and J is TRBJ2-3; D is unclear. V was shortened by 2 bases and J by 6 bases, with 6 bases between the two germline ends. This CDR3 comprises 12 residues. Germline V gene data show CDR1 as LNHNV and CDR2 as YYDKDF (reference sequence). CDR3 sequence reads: CATSRFVDTQYF. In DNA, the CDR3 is TGTGCCACCAGCAGATTCGTCGATACGCAGTATTTT. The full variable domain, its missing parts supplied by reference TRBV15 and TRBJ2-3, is DAMVIQNPRYQVTQFGKPVTLSCSQTLNHNVMYWYQQKSSQAPKLLFHYYDKDFNNEADTPDNFQSRRPNTSFCFLDIRSPGLGDTAMYLCATSRFVDTQYFGPGTRLTVL.

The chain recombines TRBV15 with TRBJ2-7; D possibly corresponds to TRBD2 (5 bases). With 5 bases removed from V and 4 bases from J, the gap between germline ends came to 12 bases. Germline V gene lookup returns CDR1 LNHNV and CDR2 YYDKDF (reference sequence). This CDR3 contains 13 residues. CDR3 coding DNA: TGTGCCACCAGCCCGGAGGACTCTTACGAGCAGTACTTC. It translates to CATSPEDSYEQYF.

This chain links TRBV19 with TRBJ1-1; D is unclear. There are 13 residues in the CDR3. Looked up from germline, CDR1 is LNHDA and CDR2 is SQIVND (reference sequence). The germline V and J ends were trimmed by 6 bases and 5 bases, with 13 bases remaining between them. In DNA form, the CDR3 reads TGTGCCAGTAGCGCCTCCCGGGAAACTGAAGCTTTCTTT. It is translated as CASSASRETEAFF.

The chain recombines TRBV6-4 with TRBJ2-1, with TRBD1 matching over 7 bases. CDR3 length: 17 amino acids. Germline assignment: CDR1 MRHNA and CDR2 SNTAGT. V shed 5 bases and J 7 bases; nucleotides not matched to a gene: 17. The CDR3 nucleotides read TGTGCCAGCAGTCCCAGCCGGGCTGGACAGGAGTTAAATGAGCAGTTCTTC. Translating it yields CASSPSRAGQELNEQFF.

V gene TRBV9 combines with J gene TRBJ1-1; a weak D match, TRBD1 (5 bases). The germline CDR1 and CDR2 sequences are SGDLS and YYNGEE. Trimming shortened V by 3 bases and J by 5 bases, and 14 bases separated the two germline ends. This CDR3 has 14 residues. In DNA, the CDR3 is TGTGCCAGCAGCGGGGCTGGGGGTTTGACTGAAGCTTTCTTT. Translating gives CASSGAGGLTEAFF.

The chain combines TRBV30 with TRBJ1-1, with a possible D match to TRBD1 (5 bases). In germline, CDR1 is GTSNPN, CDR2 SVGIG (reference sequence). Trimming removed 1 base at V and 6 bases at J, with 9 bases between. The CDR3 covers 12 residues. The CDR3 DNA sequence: TGTGCCTGGAGTGCCACAGGTGCTGAAGCTTTCTTT. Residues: CAWSATGAEAFF. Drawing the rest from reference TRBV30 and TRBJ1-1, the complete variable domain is SQTIHQWPATLVQPVGSPLSLECTVEGTSNPNLYWYRQAAGRGLQLLFYSVGIGQISSEVPQNLSASRPQDRQFILSSKKLLLSDSGFYLCAWSATGAEAFFGQGTRLTVV.